What follows are 32 T cell receptor beta chains derived from one specimen sequenced in a study of Graves' ophthalmopathy and Graves' hyperthyroidism. RNA served as the template for amplifying TCR beta CDR3 regions. HTBI primers were employed in first-round RT-PCR, then a second-round multiplex PCR followed. TCRdb reprocessed the multiplex PCR reads via MiXCR and lists one record per CDR3 protein. This table has roughly 410,000 distinct CDR3 sequences, 15% to 17% appearing once. Specimen: peripheral blood. These receptors originate from a young woman with stable Graves' hyperthyroidism.

Of note for this clonotype: A much larger clone differs from this one at a single base, so this may be a read error. The chain combines TRBV29-1 with TRBJ2-5; D assignment may be TRBD1 or TRBD2 (6 bases each). In germline, CDR1 is SQVTM, CDR2 ANQGSEA. This CDR3 contains 14 residues. CDR3 sequence: CIVFDRRAQETQYF. The CDR3 nucleotides read TGCATCGTTTTTGACAGGAGGGCACAAGAGACCCAGTACTTC.

This clonotype was counted at least ten times. This rearrangement joins TRBV11-2 to TRBJ2-7; 7 nucleotides match TRBD1. The V and J ends lost 5 bases and 5 bases, in that order; junction bases with no gene match: 3. The germline CDR1 and CDR2 sequences are SGHAT and FQNNGV. The CDR3 extends over 12 amino acids. The CDR3 here is CASSRTGDEQYF. DNA for the CDR3: TGTGCCAGCAGCCGCACAGGGGACGAGCAGTACTTC.

This chain uses TRBV6-5 with TRBJ2-7; TRBD1 matches at 9 bases. The junction had 9 bases not matched to a gene; V was cut back by 4 bases and J by 5 bases. The CDR3 consists of 15 residues. Per germline, CDR1 MNHEY and CDR2 SVGAGI. CDR3 sequence (DNA): TGTGCCAGCAGTTTGACCGGACAGGGGCGCCACGAGCAGTACTTC. It is translated as CASSLTGQGRHEQYF.

This clonotype was seen repeatedly, ten times or more. This sequence joins TRBV28 and TRBJ1-5; the D is unclear. V lost 6 bases and J 3 bases, leaving 15 bases between the germline ends. This CDR3 is 15 amino acids long. Per the germline V gene, CDR1 is MDHEN and CDR2 is SYDVKM. DNA for the CDR3: TGTGCCAGCAGCTACTCCCCGGGGTTCAATCAGCCCCAGCATTTT. It yields the protein CASSYSPGFNQPQHF.

This clonotype was counted many times. V usage is TRBV6-5 and J usage is TRBJ1-2; tentative D call: TRBD1 (6 bases). Germline CDR1 MNHEY, CDR2 SVGAGI. This CDR3 contains 15 residues. Deletions cut 0 bases from V and 8 bases from J, with 16 bases between. DNA of the CDR3: TGTGCCAGCAGTTACTCACAGGGAGCCTTGACCGGCTACACCTTC. This codes for CASSYSQGALTGYTF.

The table lists this clonotype with many counts. The chain recombines TRBV6-5 with TRBJ1-5; D unresolved. This CDR3 comprises 15 residues. CDR1 and CDR2 from the germline V gene are MNHEY and SVGAGI. The germline V and J ends were trimmed by 0 bases and 0 bases, with 6 bases remaining between them. This CDR3 is CASSYSAYSNQPQHF. The CDR3 DNA is TGTGCCAGCAGTTACTCGGCCTATAGCAATCAGCCCCAGCATTTT.

Notes on this clonotype: This clone may be a read error of a much larger clone one base away. The rearrangement uses TRBV12-3 or TRBV12-4 and TRBJ1-1; TRBD1 might be the D (5 bases). The length of the CDR3 is 14 residues. CDR3 sequence: CASNSGTGNTEACF. The CDR3, as DNA: TGTGCCAGCAACTCCGGGACGGGAAACACTGAAGCTTGCTTT.

At least ten counts were recorded for this clonotype. This chain uses TRBV6-1 with TRBJ1-1; TRBD1 aligns across 7 bases. V gave up 7 bases and J gave up 7 bases; unmatched junction bases: 9. The CDR3 is made up of 13 amino acids. Germline V gene sequence: CDR1 MNHNS, CDR2 SASEGT. The chain's CDR3 is CASIGTANYEAFF. CDR3 nucleotides: TGTGCCAGCATCGGGACAGCGAACTATGAAGCTTTCTTT.

Ten or more counts support this clonotype. V usage is TRBV2 and J usage is TRBJ2-5; 7 nucleotides agree with TRBD1. Germline V gene data show CDR1 as SNHLY and CDR2 as FYNNEI. V was pared by 8 bases and J by 2 bases, with 2 bases of the junction left unmatched. The CDR3 loop spans 12 amino acids. CDR3 region: CASSGQQETQYF. For the CDR3, the DNA is TGTGCCAGCTCGGGACAGCAAGAGACCCAGTACTTC.

With respect to this clonotype: This may be a read error, as it is one base from a much larger clone. This rearrangement joins TRBV9 to TRBJ2-7; D might be TRBD1 (5 bases). CDR3 size: 13 residues. Germline CDR1 reads SGDLS; CDR2 reads YYNGEE. The CDR3 region is CASSTGNPYEQCF. CDR3 DNA sequence: TGTGCCAGCAGCACAGGCAACCCCTACGAGCAGTGCTTC. Full variable domain (missing parts from reference TRBV9 and TRBJ2-7): DSGVTQTPKHLITATGQRVTLRCSPRSGDLSVYWYQQSLDQGLQFLIQYYNGEERAKGNILERFSAQQFPDLHSELNLSSLELGDSALYFCASSTGNPYEQCFGPGTRLTVT.

There are a few counts of this clonotype. This rearrangement joins TRBV20-1 to TRBJ2-7; D may be TRBD1 (6 bases). With 0 bases removed from V and 1 base from J, the gap between germline ends came to 16 bases. This CDR3 has 16 amino acids. Per germline, CDR1 DFQATT and CDR2 SNEGSKA (reference sequence). As DNA, the CDR3 is TGCAGTGCTAGAGATTTCGAACAGGGAAAATCCTACGAGCAGTACTTC. Its protein is CSARDFEQGKSYEQYF.

This chain joins TRBV6-1 and TRBJ1-2; TRBD1 aligns across 8 bases. CDR3 length: 14 residues. CDR1 is MNHNS, CDR2 SASEGT, per germline. The junction had 11 bases not matched to a gene; V was cut back by 11 bases and J by 3 bases. The CDR3 protein is CASGGGQAHYGYTF. CDR3 bases: TGTGCCTCGGGGGGGGGACAGGCGCACTATGGCTACACCTTC.

The table lists this clonotype with many counts. The rearrangement uses TRBV28 and TRBJ1-1; D may be TRBD1 (5 bases). From germline, CDR1 is MDHEN and CDR2 SYDVKM. Trimming took off 2 bases at V and 6 bases at J, with 13 bases between the two ends. The CDR3 covers 14 residues. In DNA, the CDR3 is TGTGCCAGCAGTTTAAAAGGGCCAGGGCCTGAAGCTTTCTTT. Protein sequence: CASSLKGPGPEAFF.

This clonotype was seen many times. The chain combines TRBV12-3 or TRBV12-4 with TRBJ1-1; D is unclear. The CDR3 covers 14 residues. V dropped 5 bases and J dropped 2 bases, with 12 bases sitting between them. The CDR3 bases are TGTGCCAGCAGTCCCCGGGCCACAAACACTGAAGCTTTCTTT. Translation: CASSPRATNTEAFF.

This clonotype appeared many times. This rearrangement joins TRBV19 to TRBJ2-6; D uncertain. V lost 7 bases and J 0 bases, leaving 10 bases between the germline ends. The germline CDR1 and CDR2 sequences are LNHDA and SQIVND (reference sequence). The CDR3 has 15 amino acids. CDR3 nucleotides: TGTGCCAGTAAGGCAGACCCCTCTGGGGCCAACGTCCTGACTTTC. It codes for CASKADPSGANVLTF.

The chain combines TRBV19 with TRBJ1-1, with 7 bases matching TRBD1. Germline V gene data show CDR1 as LNHDA and CDR2 as SQIVND (reference sequence). CDR3 length equals 14 residues. V gave up 6 bases and J gave up 5 bases; unmatched junction bases: 9. CDR3 coding DNA: TGTGCCAGTAGCTCAAGGGGGCTGAGGACTGAAGCTTTCTTT. This gives the protein CASSSRGLRTEAFF.

This clonotype was recorded many times. The chain couples TRBV20-1 to TRBJ1-2, with D tentatively TRBD1 (5 bases). Trimming removed 0 bases at V and 4 bases at J, with 9 bases between. The germline V gene has CDR1 DFQATT and CDR2 SNEGSKA (reference sequence). This CDR3 comprises 13 residues. The CDR3 sequence: CSARDRQSYGYTF. In nucleotides, the CDR3 is TGCAGTGCTAGAGATAGACAGTCCTATGGCTACACCTTC.

This clonotype was recorded at least ten times. This sequence joins TRBV12-3 or TRBV12-4 and TRBJ1-1, with 7 positions matching TRBD1. The CDR3 covers 14 residues. The V gene end was trimmed by 6 bases and the J gene end by 3 bases; junction bases not matched to a gene: 7. The CDR3 reads CASSITGQHTEAFF. The CDR3 DNA sequence: TGTGCCAGCAGCATAACGGGACAGCACACTGAAGCTTTCTTT.

The V and J genes are TRBV12-5 and TRBJ1-1; D is undetermined. This CDR3 is 12 amino acids long. The V gene lost 3 bases and the J gene lost 4 bases, with 6 bases spanning the gap. In germline, CDR1 is LGHNT, CDR2 FRNRAP. The DNA for the CDR3 is TGTGCTAGTGGTTTAGATGGCACTGAAGCTTTCTTT. Residues: CASGLDGTEAFF.

The sample holds many counts of this clonotype. CDR3 loop: CASSMVGYEPQHF. DNA of the CDR3: TGTGCCAGTAGTATGGTGGGCTATGAGCCCCAGCATTTT. The rearrangement uses TRBV19 and TRBJ1-5; D is unclear. The ends were cut back, 3 bases at V and 8 bases at J, with 11 bases in the middle. This CDR3 is 13 amino acids long. Per germline, CDR1 LNHDA and CDR2 SQIVND (reference sequence).

A word on this clonotype: This may be a read error, as it is one base from a much larger clone. The chain combines TRBV6-1 with TRBJ1-1; TRBD1 is a possible D gene (6 bases). The V and J ends lost 7 bases and 0 bases respectively, with 15 bases between them. The CDR3 loop spans 15 amino acids. From germline, CDR1 is MNHNS and CDR2 SASEGT. The CDR3 is CASNRGGAMNTEAFF. DNA for the CDR3: TGTGCCAGCAACCGAGGGGGGGCGATGAACACTGAAGCTTTCTTT.

Many counts were recorded for this clonotype. This sequence joins TRBV12-3 or TRBV12-4 and TRBJ1-2, with 10 bases that match TRBD1. With 6 bases clipped from V and 2 bases from J, the junction kept 12 bases outside the gene matches. The CDR3 length is 17 residues. The CDR3 loop is CASSFKRSGQGNYGYTF. The CDR3 DNA sequence: TGTGCCAGCAGCTTTAAGCGCTCGGGACAGGGGAACTATGGCTACACCTTC.

This clonotype was counted ten times or more. This chain uses TRBV10-3 with TRBJ1-5; D not resolved. The CDR3 extends over 15 amino acids. Germline CDR1 is ENHRY and CDR2 is SYGVKD. V lost 4 bases to trimming and J lost 0 bases, with 10 bases between them. The CDR3 sequence: CAISASSLSNQPQHF. CDR3 bases: TGTGCCATCAGTGCGTCCAGCCTTAGCAATCAGCCCCAGCATTTT.

The V call is TRBV18, the J call TRBJ2-7; D not certain. This CDR3 is built from 13 residues. Trimming pared 3 bases from V and 6 bases from J, leaving 12 bases between. Per germline, CDR1 KGHSH and CDR2 LQKENI. CDR3 bases: TGTGCCAGCTCACCGATCGACCATCTCGAGCAGTACTTC. This translates into CASSPIDHLEQYF.

In its sample, this clonotype was seen many times. The chain couples TRBV6-5 to TRBJ2-5, with a tentative D call TRBD2 (6 bases). The germline V gene encodes CDR1 MNHEY and CDR2 SVGAGI. V shed 2 bases and J shed 5 bases, with 15 bases lying between them. This CDR3 is 15 amino acids long. Written as DNA, the CDR3 is TGTGCCAGCAGTTACGGGACTCTGGGATTCGAGACCCAGTACTTC. This encodes CASSYGTLGFETQYF.

This clonotype occurred many times. This chain uses TRBV19 with TRBJ1-1, with a weak D call TRBD1 (5 bases). This CDR3 has 15 amino acids. CDR1 and CDR2 (germline): LNHDA, SQIVND (reference sequence). V was cut by 1 base and J by 4 bases, with 13 bases left in between. The CDR3 region is CASSIAGLTTTEAFF. The DNA for the CDR3 is TGTGCCAGTAGTATAGCGGGACTCACAACCACTGAAGCTTTCTTT.

This clonotype was counted many times. The V gene is TRBV13, the J gene TRBJ2-3; 11 positions match TRBD2. V was clipped by 8 bases and J by 0 bases; unmatched bases: 16. The CDR3 runs 19 residues. Germline lookup yields CDR1 PRHDT and CDR2 FYEKMQ (reference sequence). The DNA of the CDR3 is TGTGCCAGCCGCGCCCCGTACGGGTGGACTAGCGGGAGCACAGATACGCAGTATTTT. As protein: CASRAPYGWTSGSTDTQYF.

This chain uses TRBV5-1 with TRBJ1-6; possible D gene TRBD1, 6 bases. The CDR3 consists of 17 residues. Germline V gene lookup returns CDR1 SGHRS and CDR2 YFSETQ. V was cut by 4 bases and J by 7 bases, with 21 bases left in between. The CDR3: CASSPVGGFRENSPLHF. The CDR3 coding sequence is TGCGCCAGCAGCCCCGTCGGGGGCTTCCGAGAAAATTCACCCCTCCACTTT.

The V and J genes are TRBV5-1 and TRBJ2-7; D may match TRBD1 or TRBD2 (6 bases each). The CDR3 length is 16 residues. CDR1 SGHRS and CDR2 YFSETQ come from the germline V gene. Trimming shortened V by 3 bases and J by 3 bases, and 19 bases separated the two germline ends. The chain's CDR3 is CASSSTGAQGGYEQYF. The CDR3 DNA reads TGCGCCAGCAGCTCCACGGGGGCCCAGGGAGGCTACGAGCAGTACTTC.

This clonotype was seen at least ten times. The chain couples TRBV6-1 to TRBJ2-7; 7 nucleotides match TRBD2. Germline V gives CDR1 MNHNS, CDR2 SASEGT. Trimming at V came to 4 bases and at J to 6 bases, leaving 6 bases not matched to a gene. The CDR3 is 13 amino acids. CDR3 protein: CASSAASGREQYF. The CDR3 DNA sequence: TGTGCCAGCAGTGCGGCTAGCGGACGCGAGCAGTACTTC.

The V gene is TRBV2, the J gene TRBJ2-2, with D possibly TRBD2 on 6 matching bases. CDR1 is SNHLY, CDR2 FYNNEI, per germline. Trimming took 1 base from V and 4 from J, leaving 13 bases between them. This CDR3 has 16 residues. CDR3 protein: CASSEDRGGVTGELFF. DNA for the CDR3: TGTGCCAGCAGTGAAGATCGGGGCGGGGTCACCGGGGAGCTGTTTTTT.

This clonotype has a count of ten or more. This chain joins TRBV12-3 or TRBV12-4 and TRBJ2-2; TRBD2 is a possible D gene (6 bases). The V and J ends lost 7 bases and 6 bases respectively, with 6 bases between them. CDR3 length equals 11 residues. The CDR3 DNA sequence: TGTGCCAGCACGGGGGCCGGGGAGCTGTTTTTT. Translating gives CASTGAGELFF.